The clone carrying this T cell receptor (beta chain) is judged large. What it binds is unknown. TCRdb recomputed calls from the 5' RACE reads with MiXCR, one row per CDR3 protein. Of around 8,300 distinct CDR3 sequences listed, less than 60% are singletons. Treg sorting used a CD4+CD25+CD127-/low gate. V shed 8 bases and J shed 6 bases, with 30 bases lying between them. Germline assignment: CDR1 SNHLY and CDR2 FYNNEI. The CDR3 extends over 18 amino acids. General study findings and limits: Whole repertoires were not studied in the larger cohort, only one V-J beta rearrangement.

The TCR originated in a female donor with breast cancer. The chain has TRBV2 and TRBJ2-3; D might be TRBD2 (6 bases). Sequencing was done on a sample of Tregs sorted from a lymph node. The CDR3 protein is CASSPGFWAGPNGDTQYF. The CDR3 DNA follows: TGTGCCAGCTCTCCGGGCTTTTGGGCGGGACCGAACGGCGATACGCAGTATTTT.